The 28 T cell receptor beta chains given below trace back to one sample, sequenced in a study of T cell responses to AZD1222 COVID-19 vaccine. Clones were read by immunoSEQ multiplex PCR, and TCRdb kept only the in-frame ones, dropping some. The sample lists 90,000 to 95,000 clones, more than 75% occurring once. The source was peripheral blood, collected on day 0 of AZD1222 vaccination. These receptors all come from an adult in good health.

CDR3 residues: CASSMAFRGGIQNSQYF. Written as DNA, the CDR3 is TGTGCCAGTAGTATGGCTTTTAGGGGTGGCATCCAGAATTCGCAGTATTTT. The chain couples TRBV19 to TRBJ2-3, with D perhaps TRBD1 (5 bases). V gave up 3 bases and J gave up 10 bases, with 26 bases separating them. Per the germline V gene, CDR1 is LNHDA and CDR2 is SQIVND (reference sequence). CDR3 length: 17 residues.

The V and J genes are TRBV4-2 and TRBJ2-7, with 9 bases matching TRBD2. The CDR3 runs 18 residues. After removal of 3 bases from V and 3 bases from J, the junction contained 15 bases not matched to a gene. The V gene's germline CDR1 is LGHNA and CDR2 YNFKEQ. This CDR3 is CASSQGTFSGGRNYEQYF. In DNA, the CDR3 is TGTGCCAGCAGCCAGGGAACCTTTAGCGGGGGCCGCAACTACGAGCAGTACTTC.

This chain uses TRBV6-1 with TRBJ1-5, with TRBD1 matching over 7 bases. The CDR3 sequence is 14 residues long. With V trimmed by 3 bases and J by 6 bases, 5 bases remained unmatched. Per the germline V gene, CDR1 is MNHNS and CDR2 is SASEGT. The CDR3: CASSDEGAGQPQHF. DNA of the CDR3: TGTGCCAGCAGTGATGAGGGGGCGGGTCAGCCCCAGCATTTT.

This chain joins TRBV28 and TRBJ1-5; D not certain. V was trimmed by 9 bases and J by 0 bases, leaving 12 bases between them. CDR3 size: 14 residues. Per germline, CDR1 MDHEN and CDR2 SYDVKM. The CDR3 is CASIQSNSNQPQHF. In nucleotides, the CDR3 is TGTGCCAGTATCCAGAGCAATAGCAATCAGCCCCAGCATTTT.

The chain combines TRBV18 with TRBJ2-7, with 12 nucleotides matching TRBD1. Germline V gene data show CDR1 as KGHSH and CDR2 as LQKENI. V was pared by 3 bases and J by 4 bases, with 7 bases of the junction left unmatched. The CDR3 has 16 amino acids. CDR3 nucleotides: TGTGCCAGCTCACCGGGACGGGACAGGGGGCAGTACGAGCAGTACTTC. Protein: CASSPGRDRGQYEQYF.

The chain couples TRBV5-1 to TRBJ2-1, with 9 bases that match TRBD2. V dropped 2 bases and J dropped 7; count of bases not matched to a gene: 7. CDR1 SGHRS and CDR2 YFSETQ come from the germline V gene. The CDR3 runs to 15 residues. The CDR3 nucleotides read TGCGCCAGCAGCTTCCGAGCGGGGGGCGGAAATGAGCAGTTCTTC. Encoded protein: CASSFRAGGGNEQFF.

The V and J genes are TRBV6-5 and TRBJ1-1, with 11 bases lining up with TRBD1. V shed 4 bases and J 5 bases; nucleotides not matched to a gene: 3. CDR1 is MNHEY, CDR2 SVGAGI, per germline. The CDR3 is made up of 14 amino acids. For the CDR3, the DNA is TGTGCCAGCAGTTCAGGACAGGGGGCAACTGAAGCTTTCTTT. Translated, it gives CASSSGQGATEAFF.

The chain is built from TRBV6-2 or TRBV6-3 and TRBJ2-7, with no clear D. The germline V gene has CDR1 MNHEY and CDR2 SVGEGT. Between the trimmed V and J ends, which lost 5 bases and 2 bases, there was a span of 13 bases. CDR3 length: 14 amino acids. The CDR3 nucleotides read TGTGCCAGCAGTCCAAGTCGTGGGACCTACGAGCAGTACTTC. Translation gives CASSPSRGTYEQYF.

The rearrangement links TRBV28 to TRBJ2-7; 8 bases map to TRBD1. In germline, CDR1 is MDHEN, CDR2 SYDVKM. The CDR3 has 14 residues. Losses at the gene ends were 2 bases for V and 4 bases for J; bases not matched to a gene: 4. The CDR3 DNA sequence: TGTGCCAGCAGTTTAGGGCAGGGGGCATACGAGCAGTACTTC. This sequence encodes CASSLGQGAYEQYF.

CDR3 residues: CASSQTRDGDTQYF. The CDR3 DNA follows: TGTGCCAGCAGCCAGACCCGGGACGGAGATACGCAGTATTTT. The V gene is TRBV7-3, the J gene TRBJ2-3; TRBD1 or TRBD2 may be the D gene (5 bases each). The CDR3 is 14 residues long. The V and J ends lost 5 bases and 5 bases respectively, with 14 bases between them. Germline values: CDR1 SGHTA, CDR2 FQGTGA. Together with reference TRBV7-3 and TRBJ2-3, the CDR3 gives the full variable domain: GAGVSQTPSNKVTEKGKYVELRCDPISGHTALYWYRQSLGQGPEFLIYFQGTGAADDSGLPNDRFFAVRPEGSVSTLKIQRTERGDSAVYLCASSQTRDGDTQYFGPGTRLTVL.

The V and J genes are TRBV12-3 or TRBV12-4 and TRBJ1-1, with 9 bases aligning to TRBD1. This CDR3 spans 13 amino acids. V lost 6 bases and J lost 7; bases outside the gene matches: 6. CDR3 sequence: CASRKTDRGEAFF. CDR3 in DNA: TGTGCCAGCAGGAAAACGGACAGGGGTGAAGCTTTCTTT.

The V call is TRBV2, the J call TRBJ2-1; D remains unclear. V gave up 5 bases and J gave up 0 bases, with 11 bases separating them. Germline lookup yields CDR1 SNHLY and CDR2 FYNNEI. The CDR3 is 15 amino acids. Written as DNA, the CDR3 is TGTGCCAGCAGTTGGAATCTAGGCTCCTACAATGAGCAGTTCTTC. It codes for CASSWNLGSYNEQFF.

The chain combines TRBV4-1 with TRBJ1-2; unclear D gene. The CDR3 extends over 13 amino acids. Looked up from germline, CDR1 is MGHRA and CDR2 is YSYEKL. Trimming removed 3 bases at V and 8 bases at J, with 13 bases between. The chain's CDR3 is CASSHAKEKGYTF. DNA for the CDR3: TGCGCCAGCAGCCACGCCAAGGAGAAGGGCTACACCTTC.

This chain links TRBV5-1 with TRBJ2-5; D is tentatively TRBD1 or TRBD2 (5 bases each). This CDR3 is built from 14 residues. The V end was cut by 0 bases, the J end by 5 bases, with 11 bases between. Looked up from germline, CDR1 is SGHRS and CDR2 is YFSETQ. CDR3 loop: CASSLAGAEETQYF. Written as DNA, the CDR3 is TGCGCCAGCAGCTTGGCCGGGGCCGAGGAGACCCAGTACTTC.

The chain joins TRBV4-1 to TRBJ1-5; D may be TRBD1 (6 bases). This CDR3 contains 14 residues. V was shortened by 4 bases and J by 1 base, with 8 bases between the two germline ends. Germline V gene data show CDR1 as MGHRA and CDR2 as YSYEKL. The CDR3 sequence: CASSRGQSNQPQHF. The CDR3 DNA reads TGCGCCAGCAGCCGAGGACAGAGCAATCAGCCCCAGCATTTT.

The count of this clone is one. The rearrangement uses TRBV30 and TRBJ2-4; D gene unclear. The CDR3 runs to 16 residues. Germline loops: CDR1 GTSNPN, CDR2 SVGIG (reference sequence). Trimming cost V 1 base and J 6 bases, with 19 bases left between them. The CDR3 sequence is CAWSGGPAARGNIQYF. The CDR3 nucleotides read TGTGCCTGGAGTGGAGGCCCTGCGGCTCGCGGAAACATTCAGTACTTC. Full variable domain (missing parts from reference TRBV30 and TRBJ2-4): SQTIHQWPATLVQPVGSPLSLECTVEGTSNPNLYWYRQAAGRGLQLLFYSVGIGQISSEVPQNLSASRPQDRQFILSSKKLLLSDSGFYLCAWSGGPAARGNIQYFGAGTRLSVL.

This sequence joins TRBV6-1 and TRBJ1-1; D is ambiguous. This CDR3 contains 13 residues. Trimming shortened V by 2 bases and J by 7 bases, and 11 bases separated the two germline ends. In germline, CDR1 is MNHNS, CDR2 SASEGT. CDR3 nucleotides: TGTGCCAGCAGTGAACGTCGACGGGGTGAAGCTTTCTTT. Its protein is CASSERRRGEAFF.

CDR3 in amino acids: CASSSGQGGFPYEQYF. The CDR3 nucleotides are TGCGCCAGCAGCTCTGGACAGGGGGGGTTCCCTTACGAGCAGTACTTC. The chain links TRBV5-1 to TRBJ2-7, with 10 bases aligning to TRBD1. V dropped 3 bases and J dropped 4; count of bases not matched to a gene: 10. Germline V gives CDR1 SGHRS, CDR2 YFSETQ. The CDR3 contains 16 residues.

The V call is TRBV29-1, the J call TRBJ1-1; no clear D gene. Trimming cost V 3 bases and J 6 bases, with 8 bases left between them. The CDR3 loop spans 11 amino acids. Germline CDR1 SQVTM, CDR2 ANQGSEA. CDR3 amino acids: CSVDQFSEAFF. The CDR3 nucleotides read TGCAGCGTTGATCAGTTCTCTGAAGCTTTCTTT.

The V gene is TRBV11-2, the J gene TRBJ2-1; TRBD2 matches 7 bases. The germline gives CDR1 SGHAT, CDR2 FQNNGV. CDR3 length: 16 amino acids. J lost 0 bases, V lost 5 bases, and 7 bases had no gene match. The CDR3 DNA reads TGTGCCAGCAGCCCCTATTCGGGGGGCTCCTACAATGAGCAGTTCTTC. Translation: CASSPYSGGSYNEQFF.

The chain couples TRBV7-9 to TRBJ1-2, with D maybe TRBD1 (5 bases). CDR1 is SEHNR and CDR2 is FQNEAQ in the germline V gene (reference sequence). Trimming removed 4 bases at V and 8 bases at J, with 17 bases between. The CDR3 is 14 residues long. The CDR3 reads CASSSEGSSWGYTF. CDR3 DNA: TGTGCCAGCAGCTCAGAGGGGTCGAGTTGGGGCTACACCTTC.

V and J are TRBV28 and TRBJ2-7; D may be TRBD2 (6 bases). In germline, CDR1 is MDHEN, CDR2 SYDVKM. Trimming shortened V by 3 bases and J by 6 bases, and 12 bases separated the two germline ends. The CDR3 covers 13 residues. The CDR3: CASSLPVGGEQYF. The CDR3 bases are TGTGCCAGCAGTTTGCCGGTGGGAGGCGAGCAGTACTTC.

The chain joins TRBV6-5 to TRBJ2-7, with D maybe TRBD2 (7 bases). This CDR3 region has 14 residues. Between the trimmed V and J ends, which lost 3 bases and 3 bases, there was a span of 12 bases. Germline V lookup: CDR1 MNHEY, CDR2 SVGAGI. CDR3 bases: TGTGCCAGCAGTTATGCGGGGGCTCACTACGAGCAGTACTTC. Translated: CASSYAGAHYEQYF.

The chain uses TRBV10-3 and TRBJ2-2, with 7 bases fitting TRBD1. The V gene's germline CDR1 is ENHRY and CDR2 SYGVKD. Trimming at V came to 0 bases and at J to 1 base, leaving 5 bases not matched to a gene. The length of the CDR3 is 17 residues. The CDR3, as DNA: TGTGCCATCAGTGAGTCGCGAGGGGGCAAGAACACCGGGGAGCTGTTTTTT. This sequence encodes CAISESRGGKNTGELFF.

The V call is TRBV7-2, the J call TRBJ1-5, with 9 bases fitting TRBD1. This CDR3 region has 17 residues. In germline, CDR1 is SGHTA, CDR2 FQGNSA. V was clipped by 8 bases and J by 0 bases; unmatched bases: 11. The CDR3, as DNA: TGTGCCAGCTCAACAGGGGGCGCGAAGGATAGCAATCAGCCCCAGCATTTT. It translates to CASSTGGAKDSNQPQHF.

The rearrangement links TRBV28 to TRBJ1-2; D remains unclear. The CDR3 covers 13 residues. V lost 7 bases and J 3 bases, leaving 12 bases between the germline ends. In germline, CDR1 is MDHEN, CDR2 SYDVKM. In DNA form, the CDR3 reads TGTGCCAGCACATCTACCTTATACTATGGCTACACCTTC. Protein product: CASTSTLYYGYTF.

V is TRBV27 and J is TRBJ2-3, with D unresolved. This CDR3 has 14 amino acids. The germline gives CDR1 MNHEY, CDR2 SMNVEV (reference sequence). Trimming stripped 5 bases from V and 1 base from J, with 10 bases between. The CDR3 reads CASSGLSGTDTQYF. Here the CDR3 DNA reads TGTGCCAGCAGTGGCCTATCAGGCACAGATACGCAGTATTTT.

The chain has TRBV5-1 and TRBJ1-6; tentative D call: TRBD1 (6 bases). The CDR3 extends over 15 amino acids. The V end was cut by 4 bases, the J end by 7 bases, with 15 bases between. The germline V gene has CDR1 SGHRS and CDR2 YFSETQ. Written as DNA, the CDR3 is TGCGCCAGCAGCCGACCAACAGGGCTGAATTCACCCCTCCACTTT. Amino acids: CASSRPTGLNSPLHF.